The rows below give T cell receptor beta chains drawn from one sample of a study of blood T cell repertoires in COVID-19. Clones were read by immunoSEQ multiplex PCR, and TCRdb kept only the in-frame ones, dropping some. The repertoire holds approximately 170,000 clones, with 89% as singletons. Material: PBMCs or T cells enriched from blood (not recorded which). Receptor source: a woman aged 18 to 35 who had recovered from COVID-19. CDR3s include the opening cysteine and the closing phenylalanine or tryptophan. The D gene is left open where the match is weak. For some rows the clone size is stated as once, few or many, or as a class when expanded; others skip it.

j_call v_call clone_size d_call cdr3_aa cdr3_nt
TRBJ2-5 TRBV14 NA NA CASSRYMTVLQETQYF TGTGCCAGCAGCCGCTATATGACAGTTCTTCAAGAGACCCAGTACTTC
TRBJ2-7 TRBV11-3 NA NA CASSLGRGGTSYEQYF TGTGCCAGCAGCTTAGGTCGAGGCGGAACCTCCTACGAGCAGTACTTC
TRBJ1-5 TRBV10-3 few TRBD1 CATRTGNQPQHF TGTGCCACCCGGACAGGTAATCAGCCCCAGCATTTT
TRBJ2-1 TRBV10-3 NA TRBD1 CAIGRQGPYNEQFF TGTGCCATCGGGAGACAGGGACCCTACAATGAGCAGTTCTTC
TRBJ1-5 TRBV28 NA NA CASSFTARALNQPQHF TGTGCCAGCAGTTTTACGGCGCGGGCCCTCAATCAGCCCCAGCATTTT
TRBJ2-7 TRBV18 NA TRBD2 CASSPLAGVSSYEQYF TGTGCCAGCTCCCCCCTAGCGGGAGTTTCCAGCTACGAGCAGTACTTC
TRBJ2-1 TRBV5-1 NA TRBD2 CASSPIGTSGSNEQFF TGCGCCAGCAGTCCTATCGGGACTAGCGGGAGCAATGAGCAGTTCTTC
TRBJ1-2 TRBV14 NA NA CASSQESSPPFYGYTF TGTGCCAGCAGCCAAGAAAGCTCACCCCCATTTTATGGCTACACCTTC
TRBJ1-2 TRBV27 NA TRBD1 CASRDRGGGYTF TGTGCCAGCAGGGATAGAGGGGGCGGCTACACCTTC
TRBJ2-2 TRBV27 once TRBD1 CASRTGAASTGELFF TGTGCCAGCAGAACAGGGGCCGCGAGCACCGGGGAGCTGTTTTTT
TRBJ2-7 TRBV5-4 NA NA CASSDGPWDEQYF TGTGCCAGCAGCGATGGGCCCTGGGACGAGCAGTACTTC
TRBJ2-2 TRBV7-3 few NA CASSSRTPGLKAGELFF TGTGCCAGCAGCTCGCGGACTCCCGGGCTAAAGGCGGGGGAGCTGTTTTTT
TRBJ2-5 TRBV2 NA NA CASSVLVVETQYF TGTGCCAGCAGTGTGCTCGTAGTTGAGACCCAGTACTTC
TRBJ2-7 TRBV6-5 NA TRBD2 CASSPPGLAEEQYF TGTGCCAGCAGTCCGCCGGGACTAGCGGAAGAGCAGTACTTC
TRBJ2-7 TRBV4-1 few TRBD2 CASSRASGLAYEQYF TGCGCCAGCAGCCGGGCCTCGGGACTAGCGTACGAGCAGTACTTC
TRBJ2-7 TRBV28 NA TRBD1 CASSFLDRDSYEQYF TGTGCCAGCAGTTTCCTAGACAGGGACTCCTACGAGCAGTACTTC
TRBJ2-7 TRBV6-4 NA TRBD2 CASSDLGGGEQYF TGTGCCAGCAGTGACTTAGGCGGGGGCGAGCAGTACTTC
TRBJ2-7 TRBV7-8 NA NA CASSLDRVYEQYF TGTGCCAGCAGCTTAGACAGGGTCTACGAGCAGTACTTC
TRBJ2-5 TRBV27 NA NA CASSRLARPETQYF TGTGCCAGCAGTCGTCTAGCCCGGCCGGAGACCCAGTACTTC
TRBJ1-2 TRBV30 NA NA CAWSPGGGYTF TGTGCCTGGAGCCCCGGAGGGGGCTACACCTTC
TRBJ2-7 TRBV28 NA TRBD2 CASRRREGSYEQYF TGTGCCAGCAGAAGACGGGAGGGATCTTACGAGCAGTACTTC
TRBJ2-2 TRBV19 NA TRBD2 CASSSRGRIGTGELFF TGTGCCAGTAGTAGTCGCGGGAGAATCGGCACCGGGGAGCTGTTTTTT
TRBJ2-7 TRBV28 NA NA CASSPDVSPSYEQYF TGTGCCAGCAGTCCTGACGTTAGCCCTTCCTACGAGCAGTACTTC
TRBJ2-7 TRBV11-1 NA NA CASRHGGPSYEQYF TGTGCCAGCAGACATGGAGGACCCTCCTACGAGCAGTACTTC
TRBJ1-2 TRBV30 NA NA CAWRPGAEGYTF TGTGCCTGGAGACCAGGGGCTGAAGGCTACACCTTC
TRBJ1-5 TRBV19 NA NA CASSMDTNQPQHF TGTGCCAGTAGTATGGACACCAATCAGCCCCAGCATTTT
TRBJ2-7 TRBV6-5 NA TRBD2 CASSASGTTYEQYF TGTGCCAGCAGCGCTAGCGGGACCACCTACGAGCAGTACTTC